What follows describes a single T cell receptor beta chain. The antigen remains unidentified. The authors loaded about 200 ng DNA, around 30,000 T cell genomes, into sorted-subset replicate PCRs. The method was immunoSEQ multiplex PCR; TCRdb's version includes in-frame clones alone and lacks a portion of them. Here the sample spans 1,400,000 or so clones, approximately 98.5% being singletons. This entry comes from a study of shared clonotypes between healthy human individuals. Study conclusions and caveats: Unshared clonotypes carried lower generation probabilities than those common to all four donors. For naive CD4 cells, 5% to 6.5% of clonotypes were shared across a handful of donors.

The study separated CD4+ cells into CD45RA+ naive and CD45RA-negative memory subsets. The CDR3 consists of 14 residues. V was clipped by 6 bases and J by 1 base; unmatched bases: 8. Germline values: CDR1 SQVTM, CDR2 ANQGSEA. This TCR was sampled from a man aged 25 to 40 in good health. The chain carries TRBV29-1 and TRBJ1-1, with 7 bases identical to TRBD1. Material for sequencing was naive CD4+ T cells sorted from blood. The subset was: CD45RA+ positively selected. The CDR3 DNA is TGCAGCGTAGTACCGGGACAGTGGAACACTGAAGCTTTCTTT. Encoded protein: CSVVPGQWNTEAFF.